Each of the 18 T cell receptor beta chains below was sequenced from the same sample in a study of T cells in Graves' hyperthyroidism and ophthalmopathy. The investigators amplified TCR beta CDR3 regions from RNA transcripts. Researchers ran a first-round RT-PCR on the TCR CDR3 using the HTBI primer set. One entry per CDR3 protein, called by TCRdb with MiXCR from the multiplex PCR reads. Here the sample spans hundreds of thousands of distinct CDR3 sequences, 46% being singletons. Sequencing used peripheral blood or thyroid tissue (not recorded which). The receptor source for this set is a young woman with Graves' hyperthyroidism.

In its sample, this clonotype was seen many times. The gene calls are TRBV29-1 and TRBJ1-1, with D tentatively TRBD1 (5 bases). The CDR3 length is 13 residues. Germline lookup yields CDR1 SQVTM and CDR2 ANQGSEA. Trimming left V 6 bases short and J 1 base short, with 12 bases between. CDR3 residues: CSVTPGANTEAFF. Here the CDR3 DNA reads TGCAGCGTCACCCCCGGGGCGAACACTGAAGCTTTCTTT.

The CDR3 is CASSLGPRQGSETQYF. CDR3 nucleotides: TGTGCCAGCAGCTTAGGTCCCCGACAGGGATCGGAGACCCAGTACTTC. The chain combines TRBV7-7 with TRBJ2-5, with 7 bases that match TRBD1. The CDR3 has 16 amino acids. Germline V gives CDR1 SSHAT, CDR2 FNYEAQ (reference sequence). Trimming at V came to 1 base and at J to 5 bases, leaving 10 bases not matched to a gene. Combining the CDR3 with reference TRBV7-7 and TRBJ2-5 gives the whole variable domain GAGVSQSPRYKVTKRGQDVTLRCDPISSHATLYWYQQALGQGPEFLTYFNYEAQPDKSGLPSDRFSAERPEGSISTLTIQRTEQRDSAMYRCASSLGPRQGSETQYFGPGTRLLVL.

As to this clonotype: The junction does not match germline at one end; this may be a read error. This rearrangement joins TRBV10-3 to TRBJ1-1, with no clear D. This CDR3 has 14 amino acids. Germline CDR1 reads ENHRY; CDR2 reads SYGVKD. CDR3 amino acids: CASSYTGRNTEAFF. The CDR3 nucleotides read TGTGCCAGCAGTTATACGGGAAGGAACACTGAAGCTTTCTTT.

V is TRBV15 and J is TRBJ2-7; D remains ambiguous. Germline V gives CDR1 LNHNV, CDR2 YYDKDF (reference sequence). The germline V and J ends were trimmed by 0 bases and 0 bases, with 9 bases remaining between them. The CDR3 sequence is 15 residues long. The CDR3 bases are TGTGCCACCAGCAGAGAGGAAAGCACCTCCTACGAGCAGTACTTC. Translated: CATSREESTSYEQYF.

In this sample, this clonotype turned up a few times. The V call is TRBV7-9, the J call TRBJ1-1; no clear D gene. The CDR3 runs to 13 residues. Looked up from germline, CDR1 is SEHNR and CDR2 is FQNEAQ (reference sequence). The V end was cut by 3 bases, the J end by 4 bases, with 9 bases between. The CDR3 nucleotides are TGTGCCAGCAGCTTGCCGAGCGGCACTGAAGCTTTCTTT. This translates into CASSLPSGTEAFF.

This clonotype was observed a few times. The gene calls are TRBV9 and TRBJ1-1; D call uncertain. There are 12 residues in the CDR3. Trimming cost V 5 bases and J 4 bases, with 9 bases left between them. CDR1 and CDR2 from the germline V gene are SGDLS and YYNGEE. The CDR3 loop reads CASRNLGTEAFF. The CDR3 region has the DNA TGTGCCAGCAGAAACCTTGGCACTGAAGCTTTCTTT.

This clonotype was observed a few times. The chain employs TRBV7-2 and TRBJ2-7, with a possible D match to TRBD1 (6 bases). In germline, CDR1 is SGHTA, CDR2 FQGNSA. The CDR3 runs 14 residues. Trimming took 6 bases from V and 3 from J, leaving 15 bases between them. The CDR3: CASSLDRPGYEQYF. As DNA, the CDR3 is TGTGCCAGCAGTTTGGACAGACCGGGCTACGAGCAGTACTTC. Complete variable domain (other parts from reference TRBV7-2 and TRBJ2-7): GAGVSQSPSNKVTEKGKDVELRCDPISGHTALYWYRQSLGQGLEFLIYFQGNSAPDKSGLPSDRFSAERTGGSVSTLTIQRTQQEDSAVYLCASSLDRPGYEQYFGPGTRLTVT.

This clonotype came up once. A read error may explain this, as a much larger clone is one base away. This chain connects TRBV19 to TRBJ2-2, with 7 bases that match TRBD1. Germline V gives CDR1 LNHDA, CDR2 SQIVND (reference sequence). V trimming: 6 bases; J trimming: 6 bases; junction bases outside the gene matches: 10. The CDR3 runs 15 residues. CDR3: CASSPLDRVAGELFF. The CDR3 DNA reads TGTGCCAGTAGCCCGCTCGACAGGGTGGCCGGGGAGCTGTTTTTT.

The V call is TRBV27, the J call TRBJ1-1; D remains ambiguous. This CDR3 has 11 amino acids. Trimming shortened V by 11 bases and J by 4 bases, and 11 bases separated the two germline ends. The germline CDR1 and CDR2 sequences are MNHEY and SMNVEV (reference sequence). CDR3 region: CAAVAPTEAFF. Here the CDR3 DNA reads TGTGCCGCCGTCGCGCCCACTGAAGCTTTCTTT.

The rearrangement joins TRBV9 to TRBJ2-7, with unresolved D. The germline V gene encodes CDR1 SGDLS and CDR2 YYNGEE. The CDR3 extends over 13 amino acids. V was shortened by 5 bases and J by 5 bases, with 14 bases between the two germline ends. The CDR3 region is CASSPLLTHEQYF. DNA of the CDR3: TGTGCCAGCAGTCCCCTCCTCACCCACGAGCAGTACTTC.

This clonotype was seen ten or more times. CDR3 nucleotide sequence: TGTGCCACCAGCAGAGATGGGCTCGATAATTCACCCCTCCACTTT. As protein: CATSRDGLDNSPLHF. The V and J genes are TRBV15 and TRBJ1-6; D gene uncertain. The CDR3 loop spans 15 amino acids. Germline lookup yields CDR1 LNHNV and CDR2 YYDKDF (reference sequence). V gave up 0 bases and J gave up 5 bases, with 8 bases separating them.

At least ten counts were recorded for this clonotype. This sequence joins TRBV2 and TRBJ2-7, with D possibly being TRBD2 (5 bases). From germline, CDR1 is SNHLY and CDR2 FYNNEI. The CDR3 totals 13 residues. V lost 4 bases and J lost 6, with 13 bases in between. CDR3 DNA: TGTGCCAGCAGTGGAGGGCTCGAGGCCGAGCAGTACTTC. Its protein is CASSGGLEAEQYF.

V gene TRBV24-1 combines with J gene TRBJ2-5; TRBD1 aligns across 7 bases. The CDR3 consists of 16 residues. Per germline, CDR1 KGHDR and CDR2 SFDVKD. Trimming took 6 bases from V and 0 from J; bases not matched to a gene: 9. This CDR3 reads CATSTSQQGHQETQYF. The CDR3 DNA reads TGTGCCACCAGTACCTCGCAACAGGGGCACCAAGAGACCCAGTACTTC.

For this clonotype: Sequence at one end of the junction differs from germline and may be a read error. J is TRBJ1-2 and V is TRBV25-1; TRBD1 matches 12 bases. The CDR3 length is 14 residues. CDR1 and CDR2 from the germline V gene are MGHDK and SYGVNS. Here the CDR3 reads CASSEGTGGDGYTF. The CDR3, as DNA: TGCGCCAGCAGCGAAGGGACAGGGGGCGATGGCTACACCTTC.

This clonotype was observed a few times. The chain links TRBV29-1 to TRBJ2-2; 7 nucleotides align to TRBD2. The CDR3 sequence is 14 residues long. The germline V gene has CDR1 SQVTM and CDR2 ANQGSEA. V was clipped by 7 bases and J by 4 bases; unmatched bases: 9. The CDR3 DNA follows: TGCAGCGCCCTGGCTAGCGGAATCACCGGGGAGCTGTTTTTT. Translating gives CSALASGITGELFF.

To note about this clonotype: A read error may produce the germline difference seen at one junction end. This rearrangement joins TRBV2 to TRBJ1-3; D gene ambiguous. CDR3 size: 14 residues. CDR1 and CDR2 from the germline V gene are SNHLY and FYNNEI. DNA of the CDR3: TGTCCCAGCAGAGAAGGCTACTCTGGAAACACCATATATTTT. Its translation is CPSREGYSGNTIYF.

The chain combines TRBV7-9 with TRBJ2-5; D is perhaps TRBD1 (6 bases). Germline CDR1 SEHNR, CDR2 FQNEAQ (reference sequence). The CDR3 contains 12 residues. V shed 1 base and J shed 9 bases, with 9 bases lying between them. As DNA, the CDR3 is TGTGCCAGCAGCTTAGGGGCAGGGGCCCAGTACTTC. Translation gives CASSLGAGAQYF.

The chain has TRBV12-3 or TRBV12-4 and TRBJ1-1; D possibly corresponds to TRBD1 (6 bases). Trimming pared 4 bases from V and 9 bases from J, leaving 9 bases between. The CDR3 has 11 residues. The DNA for the CDR3 is TGTGCCAGCAGTTCGACAGGTCAAGCTTTCTTT. It encodes CASSSTGQAFF.